Shown below are 18 T cell receptor beta chains from a single sample sequenced in a study of T cell repertoires in cytomegalovirus infection (dated by TCRdb to between 2018 and 2021). Sequencer: Illumina HiSeq 1500. TCRdb handled the public reads itself, with Q25 trimming in fastp and clone calling in MiXCR, and kept productive beta chains. Every CDR3 protein is listed once, alongside the most common genes and DNA of its rows. The sample records more than 350,000 distinct CDR3 sequences, roughly 30% of which are singletons. Jointly, the top ten make up roughly an eighth of the sample. Sequencing was carried out using PBMCs. These receptors all stem from a human donor in good health (CMV status not recorded). Some clones in this sample may be carry-over from other donors' samples.

Worth noting for this clonotype: Here the CDR3 omits its conserved ending phenylalanine or tryptophan, so a read error is the likely source. It is unclear where the CDR3 begins or ends on the DNA, so no DNA is shown, and the CDR3 is as TCRdb lists it. The V and J genes are TRBV28 and TRBJ2-5; the table's D gene call, TRBD2, was not cross checked with the DNA. The germline gives CDR1 MDHEN, CDR2 SYDVKM. The CDR3 contains 16 residues when both ends are counted. The CDR3 spells CASSLWASGHQETQEV.

This chain connects TRBV19 to TRBJ2-7, with 10 bases identical to TRBD2. This CDR3 is 17 amino acids long. Germline trimming cut 11 bases from V and 0 bases from J; bases unmatched to any gene: 16. Looked up from germline, CDR1 is LNHDA and CDR2 is SQIVND (reference sequence). The CDR3 sequence is CAGGRRTSGQSSYEQYF. As DNA, the CDR3 is TGTGCCGGTGGGCGGAGGACTAGCGGACAAAGCTCCTACGAGCAGTACTTC.

On this clonotype: The CDR3 carries no conserved terminal phenylalanine or tryptophan, so it likely arises from a read error. The V call is TRBV7-4, the J call TRBJ2-1; tentative D call: TRBD2 (5 bases). V lost 0 bases, J lost 9 bases, and 15 bases lay in between. The CDR3 length is 15 residues. The germline V gene has CDR1 SGHVT and CDR2 SQSDAQ. The chain's CDR3 is CASSLAGRTSGEQFL. The CDR3 region has the DNA TGTGCCAGCAGCTTAGCGGGGAGAACGTCGGGTGAGCAGTTCTTA.

This clonotype was found many times. The rearrangement joins TRBV7-8 to TRBJ1-4, with 8 bases that match TRBD1. CDR3 length: 15 amino acids. After removal of 5 bases from V and 2 bases from J, the junction contained 4 bases not matched to a gene. In germline, CDR1 is SGHVS, CDR2 FQNEAQ. CDR3 coding DNA: TGTGCCAGCAGCCCCCAGGGGGCGACTAATGAAAAACTGTTTTTT. Translating gives CASSPQGATNEKLFF.

The chain employs TRBV6-8 and TRBJ1-1; D is unclear. V shed 4 bases and J shed 4 bases, with 19 bases lying between them. This CDR3 region has 16 residues. The germline V gene encodes CDR1 MNHGY and CDR2 SAAAGT. The CDR3 sequence is CASSFQSRVGGTEAFF. In nucleotides, the CDR3 is TGTGCCAGCAGTTTTCAGAGTAGGGTGGGCGGCACTGAAGCTTTCTTT.

This clonotype was seen a handful of times. The V call is TRBV27, the J call TRBJ1-2; the match to TRBD1 covers 9 bases. The CDR3 has 14 amino acids. J lost 1 base, V lost 6 bases, and 3 bases had no gene match. Germline V lookup: CDR1 MNHEY, CDR2 SMNVEV (reference sequence). CDR3 region: CASRTDRGNYGYTF. DNA for the CDR3: TGTGCCAGCAGAACGGACAGGGGTAACTATGGCTACACCTTC.

The V call is TRBV12-3 or TRBV12-4, the J call TRBJ1-2; TRBD1 is a possible D gene (5 bases). The CDR3 totals 14 residues. The germline V and J ends were trimmed by 3 bases and 8 bases, with 16 bases remaining between them. This chain's CDR3 is CASSFRGDEGGYTF. For the CDR3, the DNA is TGTGCCAGCAGTTTCCGAGGGGACGAGGGCGGCTACACCTTC.

V and J are TRBV7-6 and TRBJ1-1; the match to TRBD1 covers 7 bases. Germline V gene lookup returns CDR1 SGHVS and CDR2 FNYEAQ. The CDR3 runs 12 residues. Losses at the gene ends were 6 bases for V and 3 bases for J; bases not matched to a gene: 1. CDR3 in amino acids: CASRTGDTEAFF. Here the CDR3 DNA reads TGTGCCAGCAGAACAGGGGACACTGAAGCTTTCTTT.

The chain links TRBV6-2 or TRBV6-3 to TRBJ2-2; 9 bases are shared with TRBD1. The CDR3 has 15 amino acids. CDR1 is MNHEY and CDR2 is SVGEGT in the germline V gene. The J segment lost 3 bases and the V segment lost 8 bases, leaving 7 bases of the junction unmatched. The CDR3 DNA reads TGTGCCAGCCGGGACAGGGATTCGGACACCGGGGAGCTGTTTTTT. It codes for CASRDRDSDTGELFF.

This clonotype was seen a few times. V is TRBV29-1 and J is TRBJ2-6; possibly TRBD1 for D (5 bases). Looked up from germline, CDR1 is SQVTM and CDR2 is ANQGSEA. The V end was cut by 7 bases, the J end by 2 bases, with 9 bases between. There are 13 residues in the CDR3. DNA of the CDR3: TGCAGCGCTACGGACACTGGGGCCAACGTCCTGACTTTC. Translating it yields CSATDTGANVLTF.

This clonotype came up a few times. The chain combines TRBV6-2 or TRBV6-3 with TRBJ1-6; D possibly corresponds to TRBD1 (5 bases). Trimming shortened V by 6 bases and J by 7 bases, and 10 bases separated the two germline ends. The CDR3 covers 13 residues. CDR1 is MNHEY, CDR2 SVGEGT, per germline. CDR3 in amino acids: CASSRDQNSPLHF. CDR3 nucleotide sequence: TGTGCCAGCAGCCGGGACCAAAATTCACCCCTCCACTTT.

The genes are TRBV20-1 and TRBJ1-5; D perhaps matches TRBD1 (5 bases). Per germline, CDR1 DFQATT and CDR2 SNEGSKA (reference sequence). The V gene lost 0 bases and the J gene lost 1 base, with 10 bases spanning the gap. CDR3 length equals 15 residues. CDR3 in DNA: TGCAGTGCTAGAGATTCCAGGGCAAGCAATCAGCCCCAGCATTTT. It is translated as CSARDSRASNQPQHF.

As concerns this clonotype: No DNA is shown, since the ends of the CDR3 on it are uncertain; the CDR3 is the one TCRdb lists. The chain uses TRBV20-1 and TRBJ1-5; TRBD1 is the table's D call and was not checked against the DNA. Inclusive of both ends, the CDR3 amounts to 13 amino acids. From germline, CDR1 is DFQATT and CDR2 SNEGSKA (reference sequence). The CDR3 sequence: CSVGQGANQPKHF.

V gene TRBV5-8 combines with J gene TRBJ2-5; maybe TRBD2 (6 bases). V shed 3 bases and J shed 5 bases, with 20 bases lying between them. This CDR3 spans 16 amino acids. Germline CDR1 and CDR2: SGHTS and YDEGEE. The CDR3 loop is CASSWAGTASPETQYF. The DNA of the CDR3 is TGTGCCAGCAGCTGGGCGGGGACCGCCAGTCCGGAGACCCAGTACTTC.

This rearrangement joins TRBV27 to TRBJ2-5; D is possibly TRBD2 (5 bases). Trimming left V 2 bases short and J 5 bases short, with 21 bases between. The germline gives CDR1 MNHEY, CDR2 SMNVEV (reference sequence). The CDR3 runs to 17 residues. CDR3 in DNA: TGTGCCAGCAGTTTAGGCCCTGCGGTTAGGGAGCGGGAGACCCAGTACTTC. This sequence encodes CASSLGPAVRERETQYF.

This clonotype occurred a few times. The chain links TRBV27 to TRBJ2-7; TRBD2 matches 7 bases. Germline V lookup: CDR1 MNHEY, CDR2 SMNVEV (reference sequence). The CDR3 is made up of 16 amino acids. The V and J ends lost 6 bases and 3 bases, in that order; junction bases with no gene match: 14. For the CDR3, the DNA is TGTGCCAGCAGACCCTCGGGGAGGGAGGGTTACTACGAGCAGTACTTC. Translation: CASRPSGREGYYEQYF.

This clonotype was counted at least ten times. This chain connects TRBV28 to TRBJ1-6; perhaps TRBD1 as D (5 bases). Germline CDR1 is MDHEN and CDR2 is SYDVKM. The V end was cut by 4 bases, the J end by 7 bases, with 20 bases between. This CDR3 contains 17 residues. For the CDR3, the DNA is TGTGCCAGCAGTTCTGGGGGGATTTCCGGGTGGAATTCACCCCTCCACTTT. It codes for CASSSGGISGWNSPLHF. The full variable domain, in which reference TRBV28 and TRBJ1-6 provide the parts outside the CDR3, is DVKVTQSSRYLVKRTGEKVFLECVQDMDHENMFWYRQDPGLGLRLIYFSYDVKMKEKGDIPEGYSVSREKKERFSLILESASTNQTSMYLCASSSGGISGWNSPLHFGNGTRLTVT.

This clonotype has more than one count but fewer than ten. This may be a read error, as it is one base from a much larger clone. The chain uses TRBV7-9 and TRBJ1-2; D not certain. Per germline, CDR1 SEHNR and CDR2 FQNEAQ (reference sequence). V shed 1 base and J shed 0 bases, with 6 bases lying between them. The CDR3 has 14 residues. The CDR3 DNA sequence: TGTGCCAGCAGCTTAGTCGGACCTAACTATGGCTACACCTTC. Residues: CASSLVGPNYGYTF.